The clone carrying this T cell receptor beta chain was observed many times. Its antigen remains unidentified. These data are taken from a study of CD8 T cells in ankylosing spondylitis. Quantitative molecular-barcoded 5'-RACE generated the TCR beta libraries. MiXCR, applied by TCRdb to the 5' RACE reads, yields one record per CDR3 protein. This table has about 240,000 distinct CDR3 sequences, 10% to 13% appearing once. General observations from the study: Reactive arthritis synovial fluid and blood were previously reported to contain some motif variants. Researchers reportedly found disease-linked clones significantly enriched in matched ankylosing spondylitis synovial fluid.

The CDR3 totals 15 residues. V gave up 5 bases and J gave up 3 bases, with 17 bases separating them. Germline CDR1 is MRHNA and CDR2 is SNTAGT. Source material: blood, either unsorted or a sorted T cell fraction (not recorded which). The sequence was collected from a male donor with ankylosing spondylitis or in good health (not recorded which). The chain recombines TRBV6-4 with TRBJ2-7; D not certain. The CDR3 protein is CASSQGPSEVYEQYF. The CDR3 nucleotides read TGTGCCAGCAGTCAAGGTCCATCCGAAGTCTACGAGCAGTACTTC.